The entry that follows covers one TCR beta chain sequence. The target of this receptor is not known. Qualities for individual bases were not recorded, and no much larger clone is one base off. These data belong to a study of blood T cells in healthy people across ages (dated by TCRdb to about 2015). Regarding the study in general: Template switching captured roughly one uniquely barcoded TCR beta cDNA molecule per two T cells in model experiments. To avoid experimental bias, donors of different ages were randomly spread across the sequencing lanes. Four age groups were formed from the donors: young (average around 15 years), middle-aged (approximately 39), aged (around 62) and long-lived (less than 85). Using deep sequencing normalized with unique cDNA molecular identifiers, the study measured how TCR beta repertoire diversity changes with age. The study analyzed two additional independent replicas of 1 million unique cDNA reads from the same blood draw for two donors, one aged 18 to 29 and one aged 80 or older.

The approximately 41 donors, aged roughly 6 to 95 years, were systemically healthy Caucasian individuals from Russia. Each donor gave ten milliliters of peripheral blood, drawn into EDTA-treated Vacutainer tubes. Ficoll-Paque density-gradient centrifugation was used to isolate PBMCs, with at least 7 million per sample. Trizol reagent was used to extract total RNA from PBMCs, with at least 6 micrograms per sample. For every donor, an aliquot of PBMCs went through flow cytometry to measure the percentages of naive CD45RAhigh/CD27high T cells. Preparation of the library involved 5' RACE. The instrument was an Illumina HiSeq 2500. A second about 6 to 11 cycle PCR used a sample-barcoded 5' primer and a J-beta primer mix. A template-switch 5' adaptor carrying 12 random nucleotides introduced a unique molecular identifier onto each TCR beta cDNA molecule. Each sample yielded at least 2.5 million CDR3-containing paired-end reads. All of the RNA was converted into first-strand cDNA using the Mint cDNA synthesis kit, with a TRBC-specific oligonucleotide serving as the primer. Following uracil-DNA glycosylase treatment, all cDNA underwent a first 18-cycle PCR with the universal primers M1SS and BC2_uni_R. The study's own analysis went as follows. For normalization, 1 million high-quality reads were randomly selected from each sample, with every read carrying a distinct molecular identifier. Reads with shared molecular identifiers were discarded instead of being binned into consensus sequences. MiTCR, set to a Q25 quality threshold and the strictest error-elimination algorithm, was used for CDR3 identification, clonotype clustering and error correction. A nonparametric unseen species model using Euler transformation provided a lower-bound estimate of total TCR beta diversity. Clones were called with MiXCR by TCRdb after fastp trimmed the public reads at Q25, and only in-frame beta chains were retained. Here each entry gathers all rows of one CDR3 protein and keeps the most common genes and DNA. What appears here as the V and J calls and clone size reflects TCRdb's work, not the paper's. This sample gives some 1.5 million distinct CDR3 sequences in total; 42% of them show up just once. The top ten clones comprise just over 4% of the sample.

What the research found in general, with its limitations: A strong correlation was found between observed TCR beta diversity and the percentage of naive T cells measured by flow cytometry. Estimates of total diversity based on one million sequenced T cells were considered lower bounds and underestimates. Because profiling used bulk unsorted PBMCs, naive and antigen-experienced compartments could not be compared conclusively. Because the CMV infection status of the donors was unknown, age-related changes in expanded clonotypes may potentially have been confounded. Observed TCR beta diversity per million T cells fell roughly linearly with age, and a significant reduction was already apparent by age roughly 40. Compared with the aged group, the long-lived group had more naive CD4+ T cells, fewer expanded clones and increased TCR diversity, suggesting age selection.

The sequencing input was blood. The clonotype was recovered from a young woman in good health.

The bases read TGTGCCAGCAGCGAGACAGGGGTGTACGAAAAACTGTTTTTT. Translated, it reads CASSETGVYEKLFF. The chain links TRBV3-1 with TRBJ1-4; the junction holds 8 bases that match TRBD1. The germline V gene (reference sequence) yields LGHDT for CDR1 and YNNKEL for CDR2. Its CDR3 holds 14 amino acids, cysteine through phenylalanine. Just CDR3 DNA is preserved here, 42 bases in frame from base 1. Trimming takes 5 bases off V and 8 bases off J; junction bases not matched to a gene: 7. Full variable domain (CDR3 extended with the reference TRBV3-1 and TRBJ1-4 proteins): DTAVSQTPKYLVTQMGNDKSIKCEQNLGHDTMYWYKQDSKKFLKIMFSYNNKELIINETVPNRFSPKSPDKAHLNLHINSLELGDSAVYFCASSETGVYEKLFFGSGTQLSVL.